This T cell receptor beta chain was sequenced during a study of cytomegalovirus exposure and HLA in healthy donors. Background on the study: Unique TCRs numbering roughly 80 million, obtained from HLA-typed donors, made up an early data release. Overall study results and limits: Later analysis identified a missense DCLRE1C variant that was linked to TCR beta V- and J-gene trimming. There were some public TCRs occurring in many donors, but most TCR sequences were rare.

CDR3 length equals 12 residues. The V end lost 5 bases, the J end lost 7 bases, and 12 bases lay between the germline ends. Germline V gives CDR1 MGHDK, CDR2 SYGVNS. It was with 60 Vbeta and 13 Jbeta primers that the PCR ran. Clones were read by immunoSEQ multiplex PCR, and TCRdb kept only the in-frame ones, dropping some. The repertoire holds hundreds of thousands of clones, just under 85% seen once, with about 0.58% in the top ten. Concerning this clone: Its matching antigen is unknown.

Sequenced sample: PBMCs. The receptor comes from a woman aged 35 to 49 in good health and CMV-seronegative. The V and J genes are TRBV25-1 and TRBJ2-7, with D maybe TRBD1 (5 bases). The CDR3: CASSPQGFEQYF. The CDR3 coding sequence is TGTGCCAGCAGTCCGCAGGGCTTTGAGCAGTACTTC.